This note documents a single T cell receptor beta chain sequence. Its antigen is not identified. The data originate from a study of identical twins. Points from the study as a whole: Where beta out-of-frame sequences were concerned, excess twin sharing was weaker.

Template switching supplied a universal primer site; unique molecular identifiers were carried on the cDNA. TCRdb re-analysed the 5' RACE reads in MiXCR, keeping a single row per CDR3 protein. The sample yields roughly 240,000 distinct CDR3 sequences, roughly 7% seen once. This sample also belongs to another study, concerning yellow fever vaccine responses in identical twins.

The sequencing input was memory (CD45RO+) T cells sorted from blood. The clonotype was recovered from a woman in her late teens or twenties in good health.

The CDR3 nucleotides are TGTGCCAGCAGCTTAGTTTCCGGGACAGCGAACACCGGGGAGCTGTTTTTT. It is translated as CASSLVSGTANTGELFF. The chain carries TRBV11-2 and TRBJ2-2, with 7 bases lining up with TRBD1. Trimming at V came to 1 base and at J to 0 bases, leaving 5 bases not matched to a gene. The CDR3 is 17 amino acids. Germline-derived CDR1 and CDR2 are SGHAT and FQNNGV.